This TCR beta chain is from a study of blood T cell repertoires in COVID-19. Data came from immunoSEQ multiplex PCR; TCRdb stores just in-frame clones and leaves some out. Of 250,000 to 300,000 clones listed, 90% were seen once; the top ten hold 1.1%. Sample: PBMCs or T cells enriched from blood (not recorded which). This receptor was taken from a woman under 40 who had recovered from COVID-19.

Here the CDR3 reads CASSFGQGYEQYF. The CDR3 region has the DNA TGTGCCAGCAGTTTCGGACAGGGGTACGAGCAGTACTTC. The chain combines TRBV12-3 or TRBV12-4 with TRBJ2-7; TRBD1 matches 9 bases. The CDR3 sequence is 13 residues long. Trimming removed 3 bases from V and 4 bases from J; junction bases left unmatched: 1.